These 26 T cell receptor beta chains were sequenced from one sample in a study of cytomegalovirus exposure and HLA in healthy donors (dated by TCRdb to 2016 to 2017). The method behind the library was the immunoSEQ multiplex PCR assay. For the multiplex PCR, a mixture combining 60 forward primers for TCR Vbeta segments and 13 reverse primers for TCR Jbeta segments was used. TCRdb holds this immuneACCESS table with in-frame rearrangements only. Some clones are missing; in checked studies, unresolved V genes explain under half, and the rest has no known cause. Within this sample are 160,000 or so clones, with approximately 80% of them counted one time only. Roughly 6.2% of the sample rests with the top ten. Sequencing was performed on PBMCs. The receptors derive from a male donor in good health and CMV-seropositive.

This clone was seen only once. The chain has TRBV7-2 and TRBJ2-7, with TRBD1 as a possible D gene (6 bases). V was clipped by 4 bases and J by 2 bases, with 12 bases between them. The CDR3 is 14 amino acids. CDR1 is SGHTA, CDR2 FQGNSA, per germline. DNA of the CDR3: TGTGCCAGCAGCTCAACAGGGTTAGCCTACGAGCAGTACTTC. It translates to CASSSTGLAYEQYF.

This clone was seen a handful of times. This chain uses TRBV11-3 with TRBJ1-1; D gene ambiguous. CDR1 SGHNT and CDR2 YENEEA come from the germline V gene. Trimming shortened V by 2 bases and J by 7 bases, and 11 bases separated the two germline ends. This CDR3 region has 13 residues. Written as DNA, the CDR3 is TGTGCCAGCAGCTTACTCCAAGGGAGTGAAGCTTTCTTT. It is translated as CASSLLQGSEAFF.

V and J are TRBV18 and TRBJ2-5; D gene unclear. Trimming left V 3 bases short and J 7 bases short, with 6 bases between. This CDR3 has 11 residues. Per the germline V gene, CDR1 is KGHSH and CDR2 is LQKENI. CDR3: CASSPARTQYF. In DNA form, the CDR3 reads TGTGCCAGCTCACCGGCCAGGACCCAGTACTTC.

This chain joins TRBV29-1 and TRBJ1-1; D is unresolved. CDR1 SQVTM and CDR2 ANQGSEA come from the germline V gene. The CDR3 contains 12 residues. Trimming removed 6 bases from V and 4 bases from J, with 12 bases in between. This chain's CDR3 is CSVVGRSTEAFF. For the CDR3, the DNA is TGCAGCGTCGTTGGGAGGTCCACTGAAGCTTTCTTT.

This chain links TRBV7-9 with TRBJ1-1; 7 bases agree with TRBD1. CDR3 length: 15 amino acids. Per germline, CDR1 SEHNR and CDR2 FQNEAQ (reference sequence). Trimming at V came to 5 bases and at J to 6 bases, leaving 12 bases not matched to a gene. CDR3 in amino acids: CASSHDISGGSEAFF. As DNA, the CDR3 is TGTGCCAGCAGCCACGATATCTCAGGGGGATCTGAAGCTTTCTTT. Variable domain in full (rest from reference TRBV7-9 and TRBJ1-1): DTGVSQNPRHKITKRGQNVTFRCDPISEHNRLYWYRQTLGQGPEFLTYFQNEAQLEKSRLLSDRFSAERPKGSFSTLEIQRTEQGDSAMYLCASSHDISGGSEAFFGQGTRLTVV.

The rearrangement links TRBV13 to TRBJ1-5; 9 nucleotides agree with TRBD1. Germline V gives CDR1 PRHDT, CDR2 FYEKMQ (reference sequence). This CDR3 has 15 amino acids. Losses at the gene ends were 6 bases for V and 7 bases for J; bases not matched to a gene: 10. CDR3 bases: TGTGCCAGCAGGCCTCGGGACAGGGAGAGGCAGCCCCAGCATTTT. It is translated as CASRPRDRERQPQHF.

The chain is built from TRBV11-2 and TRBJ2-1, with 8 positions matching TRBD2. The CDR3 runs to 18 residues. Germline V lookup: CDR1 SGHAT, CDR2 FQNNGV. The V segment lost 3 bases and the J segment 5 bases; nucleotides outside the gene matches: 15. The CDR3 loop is CASSFRTSGSGIDNEQFF. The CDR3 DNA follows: TGTGCCAGCAGCTTTCGAACCTCAGGTAGCGGGATAGACAATGAGCAGTTCTTC.

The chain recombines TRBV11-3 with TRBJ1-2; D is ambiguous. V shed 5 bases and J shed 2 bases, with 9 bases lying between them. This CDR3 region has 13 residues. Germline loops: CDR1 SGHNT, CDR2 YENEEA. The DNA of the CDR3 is TGTGCCAGCAGCAGCCACCGCAACTATGGCTACACCTTC. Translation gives CASSSHRNYGYTF.

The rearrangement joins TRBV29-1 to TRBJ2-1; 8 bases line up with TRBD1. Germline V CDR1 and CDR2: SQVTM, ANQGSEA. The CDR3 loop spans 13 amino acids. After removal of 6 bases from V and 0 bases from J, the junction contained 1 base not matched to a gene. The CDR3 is CSVGQGSYNEQFF. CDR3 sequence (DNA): TGCAGCGTCGGACAGGGCTCCTACAATGAGCAGTTCTTC.

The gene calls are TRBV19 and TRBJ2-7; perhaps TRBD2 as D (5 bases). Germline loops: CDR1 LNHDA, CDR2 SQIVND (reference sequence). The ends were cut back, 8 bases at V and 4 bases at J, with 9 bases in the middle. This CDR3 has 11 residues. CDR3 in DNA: TGTGCCAGTGTCCGGGGTTACGAGCAGTACTTC. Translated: CASVRGYEQYF.

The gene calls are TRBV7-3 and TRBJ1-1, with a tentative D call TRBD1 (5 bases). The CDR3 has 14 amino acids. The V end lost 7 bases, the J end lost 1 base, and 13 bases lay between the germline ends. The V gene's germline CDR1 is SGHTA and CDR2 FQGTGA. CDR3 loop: CASTPGRENTEAFF. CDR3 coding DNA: TGTGCCAGCACCCCGGGCAGGGAGAACACTGAAGCTTTCTTT.

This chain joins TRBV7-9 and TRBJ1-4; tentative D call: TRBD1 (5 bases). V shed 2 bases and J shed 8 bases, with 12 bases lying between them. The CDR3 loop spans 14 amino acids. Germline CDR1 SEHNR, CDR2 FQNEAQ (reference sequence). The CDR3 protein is CASSLFDSNEKLFF. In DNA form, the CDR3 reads TGTGCCAGCAGCTTATTCGACAGTAACGAAAAACTGTTTTTT.

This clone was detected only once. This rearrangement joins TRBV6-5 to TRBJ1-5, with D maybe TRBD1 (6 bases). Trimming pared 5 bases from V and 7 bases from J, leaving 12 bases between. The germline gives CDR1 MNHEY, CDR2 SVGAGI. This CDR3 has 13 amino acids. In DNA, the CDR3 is TGTGCCAGCAGTAACACACAGGGCCAGCCCCAGCATTTT. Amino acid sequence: CASSNTQGQPQHF.

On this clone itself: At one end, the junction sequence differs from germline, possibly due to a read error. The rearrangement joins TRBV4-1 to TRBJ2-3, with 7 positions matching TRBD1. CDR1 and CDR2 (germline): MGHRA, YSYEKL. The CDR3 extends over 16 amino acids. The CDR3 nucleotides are TGCGCCAGCAGCCAAGTCCCGGACAGGCGCACGGATACGCAGTATTTT. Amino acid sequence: CASSQVPDRRTDTQYF.

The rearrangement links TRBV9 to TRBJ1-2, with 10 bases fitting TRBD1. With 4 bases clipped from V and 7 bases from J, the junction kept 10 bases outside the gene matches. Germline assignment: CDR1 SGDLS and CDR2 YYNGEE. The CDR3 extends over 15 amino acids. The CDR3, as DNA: TGTGCCAGCAGCTTAGGGACAGGGGTTATCAGTGGCTACACCTTC. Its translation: CASSLGTGVISGYTF.

Written as DNA, the CDR3 is TGTGCCAGCAGCTTTGGTACCGGCACCGGGGAGCTGTTTTTT. Translated, it gives CASSFGTGTGELFF. The chain links TRBV7-9 to TRBJ2-2; D unresolved. V was cut by 3 bases and J by 4 bases, with 9 bases left in between. The CDR3 has 14 residues. CDR1 SEHNR and CDR2 FQNEAQ come from the germline V gene (reference sequence).

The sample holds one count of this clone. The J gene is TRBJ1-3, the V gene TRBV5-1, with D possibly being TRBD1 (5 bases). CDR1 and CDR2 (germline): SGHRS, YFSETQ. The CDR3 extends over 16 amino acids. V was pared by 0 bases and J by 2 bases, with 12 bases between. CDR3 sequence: CASSLAQGRPGNTIYF. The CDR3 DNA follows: TGCGCCAGCAGCTTGGCCCAGGGAAGGCCTGGAAACACCATATATTTT.

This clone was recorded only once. The CDR3 spells CASSYDERSSYNEQFF. CDR3 in DNA: TGTGCCAGCAGCTATGACGAGCGGAGCTCCTACAATGAGCAGTTCTTC. The V and J genes are TRBV5-6 and TRBJ2-1; a possible D gene is TRBD2 (5 bases). The germline V gene encodes CDR1 SGHDT and CDR2 YYEEEE. Between the trimmed V and J ends, which lost 3 bases and 0 bases, there was a span of 13 bases. The CDR3 is 16 residues long.

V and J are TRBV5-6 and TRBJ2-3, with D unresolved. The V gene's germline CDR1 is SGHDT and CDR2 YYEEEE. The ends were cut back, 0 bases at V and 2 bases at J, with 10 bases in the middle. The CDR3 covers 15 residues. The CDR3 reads CASSLAGTATDTQYF. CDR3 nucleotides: TGTGCCAGCAGCTTGGCCGGTACCGCCACAGATACGCAGTATTTT.

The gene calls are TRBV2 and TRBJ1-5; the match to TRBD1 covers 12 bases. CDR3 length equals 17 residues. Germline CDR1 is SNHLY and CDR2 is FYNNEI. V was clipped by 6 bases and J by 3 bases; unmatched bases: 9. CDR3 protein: CASSVSGQGAPNQPQHF. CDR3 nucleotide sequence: TGTGCCAGCAGCGTCTCGGGACAGGGGGCCCCCAATCAGCCCCAGCATTTT.

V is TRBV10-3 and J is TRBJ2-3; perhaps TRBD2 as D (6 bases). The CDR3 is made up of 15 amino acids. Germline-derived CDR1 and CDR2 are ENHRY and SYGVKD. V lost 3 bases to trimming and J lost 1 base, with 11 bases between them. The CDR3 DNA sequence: TGTGCCATCAGTGATCCCTTAGCGGGCACAGATACGCAGTATTTT. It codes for CAISDPLAGTDTQYF.

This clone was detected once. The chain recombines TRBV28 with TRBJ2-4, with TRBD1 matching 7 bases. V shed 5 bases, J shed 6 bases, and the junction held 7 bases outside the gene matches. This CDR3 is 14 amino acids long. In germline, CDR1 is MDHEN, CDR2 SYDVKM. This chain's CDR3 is CASSPTGNLNIQYF. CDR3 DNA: TGTGCCAGCAGTCCGACAGGGAACTTAAACATTCAGTACTTC.

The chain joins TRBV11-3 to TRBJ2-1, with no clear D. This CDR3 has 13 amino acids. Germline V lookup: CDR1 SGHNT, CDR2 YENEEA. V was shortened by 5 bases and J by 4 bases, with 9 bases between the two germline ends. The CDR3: CASSAQSYNEQFF. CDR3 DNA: TGTGCCAGCAGCGCACAAAGTTACAATGAGCAGTTCTTC.

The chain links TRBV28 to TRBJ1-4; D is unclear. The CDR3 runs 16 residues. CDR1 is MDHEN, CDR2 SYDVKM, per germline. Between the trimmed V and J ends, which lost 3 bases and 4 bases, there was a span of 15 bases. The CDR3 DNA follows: TGTGCCAGCAGTTTGGGAGCCGACTCCATTAATGAAAAACTGTTTTTT. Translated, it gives CASSLGADSINEKLFF.

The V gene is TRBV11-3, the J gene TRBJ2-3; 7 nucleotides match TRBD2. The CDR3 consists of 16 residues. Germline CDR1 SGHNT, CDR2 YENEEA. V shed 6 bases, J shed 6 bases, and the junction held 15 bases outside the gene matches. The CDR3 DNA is TGTGCCAGCAGTGTGGGCGGGAGTATTTTATCGGATACGCAGTATTTT. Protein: CASSVGGSILSDTQYF. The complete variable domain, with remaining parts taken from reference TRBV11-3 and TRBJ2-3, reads EAGVVQSPRYKIIEKKQPVAFWCNPISGHNTLYWYLQNLGQGPELLIRYENEEAVDDSQLPKDRFSAERLKGVDSTLKIQPAELGDSAVYLCASSVGGSILSDTQYFGPGTRLTVL.

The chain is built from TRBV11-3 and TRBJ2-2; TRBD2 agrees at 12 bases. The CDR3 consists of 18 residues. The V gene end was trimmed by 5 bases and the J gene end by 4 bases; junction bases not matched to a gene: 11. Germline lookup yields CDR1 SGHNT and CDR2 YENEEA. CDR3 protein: CASSPHPLAGGVTGELFF. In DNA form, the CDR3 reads TGTGCCAGCAGCCCCCATCCACTAGCGGGAGGAGTCACCGGGGAGCTGTTTTTT. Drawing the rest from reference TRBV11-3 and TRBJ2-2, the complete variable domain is EAGVVQSPRYKIIEKKQPVAFWCNPISGHNTLYWYLQNLGQGPELLIRYENEEAVDDSQLPKDRFSAERLKGVDSTLKIQPAELGDSAVYLCASSPHPLAGGVTGELFFGEGSRLTVL.